The clone carrying this T cell receptor beta chain was picked up one time. This specimen belongs to a study of blood T cell repertoires in COVID-19. Study-level background: Material from acute and convalescent COVID-19 was sourced from the United States, Italy and Spain. Sample material is recorded as cDNA or gDNA derived from T cells, B-cell-depleted T cells, or PBMCs.

V was clipped by 0 bases and J by 7 bases; unmatched bases: 6. The germline CDR1 and CDR2 sequences are SGHRS and YFSETQ. The CDR3 is made up of 15 amino acids. In the study's own analysis: Amplification of reference gene primers was used by the study to estimate nucleated cell counts. Libraries were prepared by immunoSEQ multiplex PCR; TCRdb keeps only in-frame clonotypes and omits some of them. That table supplies the V and J calls and clone size; D and trimming were determined from the DNA. Counted here are roughly 70,000 clones, 89% occurring once; the ten biggest clones make up approximately 10%.

Sequencing was performed on peripheral blood. The TCR originated in an elderly man with acute or convalescent COVID-19. The V and J genes are TRBV5-1 and TRBJ1-5; 8 bases are a match to TRBD1. CDR3 sequence: CASSLAGTGGQPQHF. Written as DNA, the CDR3 is TGCGCCAGCAGCTTGGCGGGGACAGGAGGCCAGCCCCAGCATTTT.